This entry lists 26 T cell receptor beta chains sequenced from one sample in a study of T cell changes during pregnancy in multiple sclerosis. Only in-frame clones appear in the TCRdb table, and some are missing; sequencing was by immunoSEQ multiplex PCR. The sample comprises approximately 57,000 clones, 92% of which are singletons, and 0.15% to 0.2% rests with the top ten. Sequences were derived from CD4+ T cells from peripheral blood mononuclear cells, sampled in the second trimester of pregnancy. The receptors originated from a female donor with multiple sclerosis, enrolled in a pregnancy study.

V and J are TRBV5-1 and TRBJ2-6; D unresolved. CDR3 size: 16 residues. Trimming took 4 bases from V and 0 from J, leaving 11 bases between them. CDR1 is SGHRS and CDR2 is YFSETQ in the germline V gene. CDR3 loop: CASSPRTDSGANVLTF. The CDR3 DNA follows: TGCGCCAGCAGCCCGCGAACAGACTCTGGGGCCAACGTCCTGACTTTC.

The chain links TRBV6-1 to TRBJ1-2; no firm D call. There are 15 residues in the CDR3. Per germline, CDR1 MNHNS and CDR2 SASEGT. Trimming cost V 2 bases and J 7 bases, with 17 bases left between them. This chain's CDR3 is CASSELQAARGGYTF. The CDR3 coding sequence is TGTGCCAGCAGTGAACTCCAGGCGGCTCGGGGTGGCTACACCTTC.

V usage is TRBV7-3 and J usage is TRBJ2-3; 10 bases line up with TRBD2. Germline trimming cut 6 bases from V and 0 bases from J; bases unmatched to any gene: 3. Germline V gene lookup returns CDR1 SGHTA and CDR2 FQGTGA. This CDR3 contains 15 residues. The CDR3 nucleotides read TGTGCCAGCAGGTCGACTAGCGGGAGCACAGATACGCAGTATTTT. Translated: CASRSTSGSTDTQYF.

The rearrangement links TRBV6-1 to TRBJ2-7; D might be TRBD2 (6 bases). The CDR3 totals 13 residues. Trimming took 10 bases from V and 3 from J, leaving 16 bases between them. Germline CDR1 and CDR2: MNHNS and SASEGT. Here the CDR3 DNA reads TGTGCCACAAATGTCGGGGGAGACTACGAGCAGTACTTC. Protein: CATNVGGDYEQYF.

The chain combines TRBV5-1 with TRBJ2-5; 7 bases are a match to TRBD2. Germline V gives CDR1 SGHRS, CDR2 YFSETQ. The CDR3 spans 14 residues. Trimming cost V 0 bases and J 4 bases; bases outside gene matches: 3. CDR3 region: CASSLGGGRETQYF. The CDR3 region has the DNA TGCGCCAGCAGCTTGGGCGGGGGACGAGAGACCCAGTACTTC.

This sequence joins TRBV7-3 and TRBJ2-3; 8 bases align to TRBD2. The CDR3 is 16 amino acids. Trimming at V came to 5 bases and at J to 4 bases, leaving 11 bases not matched to a gene. CDR1 and CDR2 (germline): SGHTA, FQGTGA. DNA for the CDR3: TGTGCCAGCAGCCTAGTAGCGGGAAGTCGTGCAGATACGCAGTATTTT. This translates into CASSLVAGSRADTQYF.

This chain links TRBV6-1 with TRBJ1-2, with TRBD1 as a possible D gene (5 bases). Germline V gene data show CDR1 as MNHNS and CDR2 as SASEGT. CDR3 length equals 15 residues. V lost 4 bases to trimming and J lost 8 bases, with 20 bases between them. CDR3 protein: CASSGYGGRQNGYTF. CDR3 sequence (DNA): TGTGCCAGCAGTGGGTACGGGGGACGGCAGAACGGCTACACCTTC.

The V gene is TRBV9, the J gene TRBJ2-5; tentative D call: TRBD2 (6 bases). Germline V gene data show CDR1 as SGDLS and CDR2 as YYNGEE. V was pared by 3 bases and J by 1 base, with 13 bases between. The CDR3 consists of 15 residues. Here the CDR3 DNA reads TGTGCCAGCAGCGACGGTCGGGGAGGCCAAGAGACCCAGTACTTC. This translates into CASSDGRGGQETQYF.

This clone appeared once. CDR3 region: CASSLAGAWGAETQYF. As DNA, the CDR3 is TGCGCCAGCAGCTTGGCTGGGGCGTGGGGCGCTGAGACCCAGTACTTC. This chain connects TRBV5-1 to TRBJ2-5, with a possible D match to TRBD1 (5 bases). The CDR3 has 16 amino acids. Germline V gene sequence: CDR1 SGHRS, CDR2 YFSETQ. V was clipped by 0 bases and J by 5 bases, with 17 bases between them.

V usage is TRBV21-1 and J usage is TRBJ2-7; the tabulated D call, TRBD1, remains unverified against the DNA. TRBV21-1 is tagged as a pseudogene. The CDR3 extends over 17 amino acids. The CDR3 sequence: CASSKAADRDTSYEQYF. The CDR3 nucleotides are TGTGCCAGCAGCAAAGCCGCTGACCGGGACACATCCTACGAGCAGTACTTC.

V and J are TRBV7-9 and TRBJ2-6; a possible D gene is TRBD2 (6 bases). The CDR3 spans 19 residues. V lost 2 bases to trimming and J lost 1 base, with 18 bases between them. Germline V gene data show CDR1 as SEHNR and CDR2 as FQNEAQ (reference sequence). The CDR3 DNA follows: TGTGCCAGCAGCTTAAGCATGGGGGGAGGACCATCTGGGGCCAACGTCCTGACTTTC. It is translated as CASSLSMGGGPSGANVLTF.

This clone was seen only a few times. The junction shows a germline mismatch at one end, possibly a read error. J is TRBJ1-1 and V is TRBV27; tentatively, D is TRBD1 (5 bases). Germline V CDR1 and CDR2: MNHEY, SMNVEV (reference sequence). There are 15 residues in the CDR3. As DNA, the CDR3 is TGTGCCACCAGTACAGGACGATCCTTGGACACTGAAGCTTTCTTT. This encodes CATSTGRSLDTEAFF.

The CDR3 sequence: CASSLKFGLAFSYNEQFF. The CDR3 DNA reads TGTGCCAGCAGCTTGAAATTCGGCCTAGCTTTTAGCTACAATGAGCAGTTCTTC. The rearrangement uses TRBV5-8 and TRBJ2-1; TRBD2 might be the D (5 bases). V lost 1 base and J 3 bases, leaving 20 bases between the germline ends. This CDR3 spans 18 amino acids. The germline gives CDR1 SGHTS, CDR2 YDEGEE.

This chain uses TRBV5-1 with TRBJ1-2, with D uncertain. Trimming took 1 base from V and 3 from J, leaving 10 bases between them. The CDR3 has 14 amino acids. Per germline, CDR1 SGHRS and CDR2 YFSETQ. CDR3 coding DNA: TGCGCCAGCAGCTTGAACCCCCCGGACTATGGCTACACCTTC. Translated: CASSLNPPDYGYTF.

The chain links TRBV9 to TRBJ2-7, with TRBD2 matching 11 bases. The CDR3 runs 15 residues. V lost 7 bases to trimming and J lost 3 bases; unmatched junction nucleotides: 9. Germline V gene sequence: CDR1 SGDLS, CDR2 YYNGEE. The CDR3, as DNA: TGTGCCAGCTCCCGAACCGGGACTAGCGGCTACGAGCAGTACTTC. Amino acids: CASSRTGTSGYEQYF.

The genes are TRBV20-1 and TRBJ2-1; tentative D call: TRBD1 (6 bases). Germline CDR1 reads DFQATT; CDR2 reads SNEGSKA (reference sequence). V lost 7 bases and J 5 bases, leaving 9 bases between the germline ends. There are 11 residues in the CDR3. The CDR3 protein is CSGGHHNEQFF. CDR3 DNA: TGCAGTGGGGGACACCACAATGAGCAGTTCTTC.

V and J are TRBV7-8 and TRBJ1-1; TRBD1 matches 7 bases. The length of the CDR3 is 13 residues. CDR1 SGHVS and CDR2 FQNEAQ come from the germline V gene. Trimming took 2 bases from V and 4 from J; bases not matched to a gene: 1. CDR3 loop: CASSLTGVTEAFF. For the CDR3, the DNA is TGTGCCAGCAGCTTAACAGGGGTCACTGAAGCTTTCTTT. The full variable domain, rest sourced from reference TRBV7-8 and TRBJ1-1, is GAGVSQSPRYKVAKRGQDVALRCDPISGHVSLFWYQQALGQGPEFLTYFQNEAQLDKSGLPSDRFFAERPEGSVSTLKIQRTQQEDSAVYLCASSLTGVTEAFFGQGTRLTVV.

The chain is built from TRBV7-7 and TRBJ2-1, with 15 bases aligning to TRBD2. CDR3 length equals 14 residues. The V gene's germline CDR1 is SSHAT and CDR2 FNYEAQ (reference sequence). J gave up 9 bases and V 5 bases, and 2 bases lay outside the gene matches. CDR3 DNA: TGTGCCAGCAGCCCGGGACTAGCGGGGGGTGAGCAGTTCTTC. Translating it yields CASSPGLAGGEQFF.

The rearrangement uses TRBV2 and TRBJ1-2; D possibly corresponds to TRBD1 (5 bases). The CDR3 is made up of 14 amino acids. Between the trimmed V and J ends, which lost 6 bases and 8 bases, there was a span of 19 bases. From germline, CDR1 is SNHLY and CDR2 FYNNEI. CDR3 protein: CASSDPGRAYGYTF. The CDR3 nucleotides are TGTGCCAGCAGCGACCCTGGCAGGGCCTACGGCTACACCTTC.

The chain links TRBV5-5 to TRBJ2-1; a weak D match, TRBD2 (5 bases). Germline CDR1 is SGHKS and CDR2 is YYEKEE (reference sequence). The V end lost 3 bases, the J end lost 10 bases, and 14 bases lay between the germline ends. This CDR3 region has 13 residues. The CDR3 nucleotides are TGTGCCAGCAGCTCACGAGAGGGCGGCGAGCAGTTCTTC. As protein: CASSSREGGEQFF.

This rearrangement joins TRBV28 to TRBJ2-3; TRBD2 matches 7 bases. Unmatched junction bases numbered 12, after V lost 5 bases and J lost 4 bases. The CDR3 has 16 residues. Germline CDR1 is MDHEN and CDR2 is SYDVKM. The CDR3 DNA reads TGTGCCAGCAGTAAGCGGGGCCCCACCAGGGCAGATACGCAGTATTTT. Amino acids: CASSKRGPTRADTQYF.

This clone appeared a single time. J is TRBJ1-2 and V is TRBV30, with 8 bases that match TRBD1. Trimming removed 2 bases from V and 8 bases from J; junction bases left unmatched: 10. Germline CDR1 and CDR2: GTSNPN and SVGIG (reference sequence). The CDR3 runs 14 residues. The CDR3 region has the DNA TGTGCCTGGAGTCCCAACGCAGGGGGCCCCGGCTACACCTTC. As protein: CAWSPNAGGPGYTF.

The count of this clone is one. The chain couples TRBV6-1 to TRBJ2-1; 7 nucleotides align to TRBD1. CDR3 size: 16 residues. The germline V gene encodes CDR1 MNHNS and CDR2 SASEGT. The ends lost 3 bases at V and 7 bases at J; junction bases unmatched: 12. DNA for the CDR3: TGTGCCAGCAGTGACATGACAGGGTCAATAAGAAATGAGCAGTTCTTC. Amino acid sequence: CASSDMTGSIRNEQFF.

This clone was detected once. The chain is built from TRBV5-4 and TRBJ1-1; D ambiguous. CDR3 length: 13 amino acids. Germline V gene sequence: CDR1 SGHNT, CDR2 YYREEE (reference sequence). The V gene lost 3 bases and the J gene lost 5 bases, with 11 bases spanning the gap. CDR3 region: CASSSSGWTEAFF. Here the CDR3 DNA reads TGTGCCAGCAGCTCCTCGGGGTGGACTGAAGCTTTCTTT.

The genes are TRBV7-9 and TRBJ2-7, with 8 bases aligning to TRBD1. This CDR3 has 13 amino acids. Unmatched junction bases numbered 3, after V lost 6 bases and J lost 2 bases. CDR1 SEHNR and CDR2 FQNEAQ come from the germline V gene (reference sequence). The CDR3 region has the DNA TGTGCCAGCAGTACAGGGGGGACCTACGAGCAGTACTTC. Protein sequence: CASSTGGTYEQYF. The full variable domain, completed using reference TRBV7-9 and TRBJ2-7, is DTGVSQNPRHKITKRGQNVTFRCDPISEHNRLYWYRQTLGQGPEFLTYFQNEAQLEKSRLLSDRFSAERPKGSFSTLEIQRTEQGDSAMYLCASSTGGTYEQYFGPGTRLTVT.

The chain has TRBV9 and TRBJ2-3; 9 bases map to TRBD2. The CDR3 contains 16 residues. With 4 bases clipped from V and 1 base from J, the junction kept 7 bases outside the gene matches. From germline, CDR1 is SGDLS and CDR2 YYNGEE. The CDR3 nucleotides are TGTGCCAGCAGCTTTGCGGGGGGGCGGGGCACAGATACGCAGTATTTT. Residues: CASSFAGGRGTDTQYF.